This TCR beta chain was captured by sequencing in a study of blood T cell repertoires in COVID-19. Clones were sequenced by immunoSEQ multiplex PCR, and TCRdb holds only the in-frame ones, with some missing. The sample lists about 150,000 clones; approximately 83% were seen once. The CDR3 is 14 amino acids. Between the trimmed V and J ends, which lost 1 base and 1 base, there was a span of 7 bases. Germline V gene lookup returns CDR1 SGHNT and CDR2 YENEEA. This clone was picked up a small number of times. The sample contains more than one DNA sequence encoding this CDR3. The sample was peripheral blood. The rearrangement joins TRBV11-3 to TRBJ1-1; a possible D gene is TRBD1 (5 bases). The receptor was derived from a woman aged 60-75 years with COVID-19, enrolled during active disease. For the CDR3, the DNA is TGTGCCAGCAGCTTAGGGCAGGGGAACACTGAAGCTTTCTTT. Its protein is CASSLGQGNTEAFF.